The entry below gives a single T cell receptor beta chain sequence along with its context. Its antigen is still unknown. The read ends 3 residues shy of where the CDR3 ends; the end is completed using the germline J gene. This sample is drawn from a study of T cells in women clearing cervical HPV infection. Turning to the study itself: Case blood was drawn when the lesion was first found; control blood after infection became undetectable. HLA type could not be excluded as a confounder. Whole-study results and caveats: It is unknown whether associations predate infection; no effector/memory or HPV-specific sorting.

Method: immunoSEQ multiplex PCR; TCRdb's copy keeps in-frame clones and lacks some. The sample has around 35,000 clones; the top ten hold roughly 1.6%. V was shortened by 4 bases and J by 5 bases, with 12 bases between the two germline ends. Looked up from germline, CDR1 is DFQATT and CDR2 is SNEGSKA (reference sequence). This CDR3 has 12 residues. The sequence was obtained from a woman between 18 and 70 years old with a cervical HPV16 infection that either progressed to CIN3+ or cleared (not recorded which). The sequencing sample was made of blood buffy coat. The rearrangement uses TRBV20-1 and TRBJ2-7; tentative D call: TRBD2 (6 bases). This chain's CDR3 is CSATRLVDEQYF. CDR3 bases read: TGCAGTGCTACCAGACTAGTGGACGAG.